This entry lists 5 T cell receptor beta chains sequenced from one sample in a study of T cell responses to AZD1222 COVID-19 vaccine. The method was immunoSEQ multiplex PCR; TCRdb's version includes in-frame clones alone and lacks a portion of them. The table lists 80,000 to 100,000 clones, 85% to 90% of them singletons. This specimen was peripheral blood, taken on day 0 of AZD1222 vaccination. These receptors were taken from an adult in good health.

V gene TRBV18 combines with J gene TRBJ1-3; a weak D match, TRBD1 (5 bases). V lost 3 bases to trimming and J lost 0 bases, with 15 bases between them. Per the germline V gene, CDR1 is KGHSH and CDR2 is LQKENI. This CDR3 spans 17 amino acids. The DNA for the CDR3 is TGTGCCAGCTCACCTCTGACAGATAAACTCTCTGGAAACACCATATATTTT. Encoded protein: CASSPLTDKLSGNTIYF. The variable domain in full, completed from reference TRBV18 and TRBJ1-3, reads NAGVMQNPRHLVRRRGQEARLRCSPMKGHSHVYWYRQLPEEGLKFMVYLQKENIIDESGMPKERFSAEFPKEGPSILRIQQVVRGDSAAYFCASSPLTDKLSGNTIYFGEGSWLTVV.

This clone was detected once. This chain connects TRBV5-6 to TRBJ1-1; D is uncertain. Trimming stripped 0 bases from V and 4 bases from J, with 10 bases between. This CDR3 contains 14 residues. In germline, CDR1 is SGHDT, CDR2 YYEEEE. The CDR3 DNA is TGTGCCAGCAGCTTGGGAGGGTTGACCACTGAAGCTTTCTTT. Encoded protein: CASSLGGLTTEAFF.

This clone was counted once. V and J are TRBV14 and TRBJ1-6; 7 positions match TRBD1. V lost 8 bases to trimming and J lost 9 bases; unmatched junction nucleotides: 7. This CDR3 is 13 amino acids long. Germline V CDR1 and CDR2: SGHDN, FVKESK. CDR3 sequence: CASAGQFGSPLHF. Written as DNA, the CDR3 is TGTGCCAGCGCGGGACAGTTTGGTTCACCCCTCCACTTT.

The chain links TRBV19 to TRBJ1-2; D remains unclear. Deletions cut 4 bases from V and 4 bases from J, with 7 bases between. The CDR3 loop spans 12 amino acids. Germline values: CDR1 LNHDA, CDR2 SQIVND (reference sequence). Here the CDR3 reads CASSSRGYGYTF. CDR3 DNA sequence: TGTGCCAGTAGTAGTCGGGGCTATGGCTACACCTTC.

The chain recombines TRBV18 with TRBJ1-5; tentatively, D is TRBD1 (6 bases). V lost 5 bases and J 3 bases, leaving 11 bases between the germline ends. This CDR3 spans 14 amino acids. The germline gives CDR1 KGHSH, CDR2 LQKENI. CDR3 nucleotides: TGTGCCAGCTCATCCGGACAGCTCAATCAGCCCCAGCATTTT. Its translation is CASSSGQLNQPQHF.